Given below is one T cell receptor beta chain in context. Data came from immunoSEQ multiplex PCR; TCRdb stores just in-frame clones and leaves some out. The sample records 25,000 to 35,000 clones, about 87% being singletons. The V segment lost 3 bases and the J segment 7 bases; nucleotides outside the gene matches: 13. The CDR3 runs 16 residues. Germline V gene lookup returns CDR1 ENHRY and CDR2 SYGVKD. The data were obtained in a study of T cell changes during pregnancy in multiple sclerosis. The source material was CD8+ T cells from peripheral blood mononuclear cells, sampled in the first trimester of pregnancy. This TCR was sampled from a female donor with multiple sclerosis, enrolled in a pregnancy study. The chain is built from TRBV10-3 and TRBJ2-5, with 8 nucleotides matching TRBD1. The CDR3 DNA reads as TGTGCCATCAGTGACGGTGGGCAGGGGGCCCCCGGGACCCAGTACTTC. Its protein product is CAISDGGQGAPGTQYF.